The entry below describes one T cell receptor beta chain. Its antigen is unidentified. The PCR made use of 60 Vbeta and 13 Jbeta primers. Sequenced by immunoSEQ multiplex PCR; TCRdb stores in-frame clones only, minus some. The data contain 100,000 to 150,000 clones, approximately 75% of them singletons. This sample is part of a study of cytomegalovirus exposure and HLA in healthy donors. Whole-study results and caveats: Cytomegalovirus-associated TCR beta chains were listed, numbering some 150.

Germline V lookup: CDR1 MNHEY, CDR2 SVGAGI. V gave up 6 bases and J gave up 3 bases, with 18 bases separating them. The CDR3 has 15 amino acids. Donors had nominal health at sampling but likely had unrecorded immune exposures. The specimen sequenced was PBMCs. The sequence was collected from a woman aged 50 to 60 in good health and CMV-seronegative. The chain recombines TRBV6-5 with TRBJ2-7, with D possibly TRBD2 on 6 matching bases. The CDR3 loop reads CASRTSSETFYEQYF. Here the CDR3 DNA reads TGTGCCAGCAGAACCTCTAGCGAGACTTTCTACGAGCAGTACTTC.